The clone carrying this T cell receptor beta chain was seen more than once but under ten times. Its antigen remains unidentified. The CDR3 is made up of 14 amino acids. V lost 5 bases to trimming and J lost 7 bases, with 15 bases between them. Via MiXCR, TCRdb re-called the reads, giving one row per CDR3 protein. The data hold hundreds of thousands of distinct CDR3 sequences, with about 30% observed a single time. This sample is drawn from a study of T cell repertoires in cytomegalovirus infection. At the level of the study: Indicated by public TCR beta signatures were CMV infection and matching HLA type. Study findings and constraints: Predominance within the ex vivo response was attributable to HLA-C-restricted CMV-specific TCR beta clonotypes.

The rearrangement joins TRBV12-3 or TRBV12-4 to TRBJ2-1, with D perhaps TRBD1 or TRBD2 (6 bases each). The receptor was isolated from a human donor in good health (CMV status not recorded). Some clones in this sample may be carry-over from other donors' samples. The sample in question was cultured PBMCs, obtained from culture after CMV antigen stimulation. The CDR3 reads CASSLGGTTNEQFF. As DNA, the CDR3 is TGTGCCAGCAGTCTAGGAGGGACAACAAATGAGCAGTTCTTC.